By share of the sample, the clone carrying this TCR beta chain is medium-sized (0.01 to 0.1%). This specimen belongs to a study of T cell changes during pregnancy in multiple sclerosis. The data were produced by immunoSEQ multiplex PCR, yet TCRdb's version contains in-frame clones alone and is incomplete. The sample carries around 12,000 clones, around 86% recorded once. The starting material was CD8+ T cells from peripheral blood mononuclear cells, obtained in the second trimester of pregnancy. This clonotype was sampled from a female donor in good health, enrolled as a control in a pregnancy study.

CDR3 amino acids: CASSLRGQGAQNIGNTIYF. The CDR3 DNA sequence: TGTGCCAGCAGCTTAAGGGGACAGGGGGCGCAAAACATTGGAAACACCATATATTTT. The chain couples TRBV11-2 to TRBJ1-3; TRBD1 matches 12 bases. The CDR3 extends over 19 amino acids. Germline V CDR1 and CDR2: SGHAT, FQNNGV. The J segment lost 3 bases and the V segment lost 2 bases, leaving 11 bases of the junction unmatched.